The 30 T cell receptor beta chains in this list originate from one sample, sequenced in a study of Ad26.COV2.S vaccination and SARS-CoV-2 variants (dated by TCRdb to about 2021). Receptors were amplified or captured by the immunoSEQ multiplex PCR assay. In TCRdb, the immuneACCESS table is reduced to in-frame sequences with V and J assigned. These tables do not hold every clone; where another copy was compared, an unresolved V gene accounts for under half, and the others remain unexplained. This sample has about 380,000 clones in its table, and around 82% of those were observed once. Of the sample, approximately 7% is held by the ten largest clones. This specimen's treatment or condition label, per the study, means: 19 received Ad26.COV2.S at low or high dose, single or two shots; several received placebo; per-sample allocation not given. Repertoires of vaccine and placebo recipients were sequenced from samples collected on day 63 after the first injection.

Sequencing used peripheral blood, obtained in a trial of Ad26.COV2.S vaccine versus placebo. The receptors originated from a person between 18 and 65 years old who received the Ad26.COV2.S COVID-19 vaccine or a placebo.

This clone was detected a few times. V usage is TRBV28 and J usage is TRBJ1-4; D is perhaps TRBD1 (6 bases). V lost 5 bases, J lost 5 bases, and 12 bases lay in between. This CDR3 is 14 amino acids long. Germline assignment: CDR1 MDHEN and CDR2 SYDVKM. In nucleotides, the CDR3 is TGTGCCAGCAGTCGCACAGGGCCCAATGAAAAACTGTTTTTT. Its protein is CASSRTGPNEKLFF.

The chain uses TRBV7-2 and TRBJ1-1; D is unresolved. CDR1 is SGHTA and CDR2 is FQGNSA in the germline V gene. V was trimmed by 7 bases and J by 4 bases, leaving 13 bases between them. The length of the CDR3 is 13 residues. This chain's CDR3 is CASIFGRGTEAFF. CDR3 in DNA: TGTGCCAGCATCTTCGGGCGGGGCACTGAAGCTTTCTTT.

The chain recombines TRBV28 with TRBJ1-3, with TRBD1 identical over 7 bases. Germline V gives CDR1 MDHEN, CDR2 SYDVKM. With 1 base clipped from V and 0 bases from J, the junction kept 9 bases outside the gene matches. The CDR3 has 18 amino acids. CDR3 sequence: CASSLSGQLWGSGNTIYF. CDR3 sequence (DNA): TGTGCCAGCAGTTTATCGGGACAGCTCTGGGGCTCTGGAAACACCATATATTTT.

Comments on this clone: Other DNA sequences within the sample encode an identical CDR3. The chain has TRBV7-9 and TRBJ1-2; D is possibly TRBD1 (6 bases). Germline CDR1 is SEHNR and CDR2 is FQNEAQ (reference sequence). V dropped 4 bases and J dropped 6 bases, with 12 bases sitting between them. The CDR3 runs to 13 residues. CDR3 sequence (DNA): TGTGCCAGCAGCTCCGGCTGGGACAATGGCTACACCTTC. Its translation: CASSSGWDNGYTF.

V is TRBV7-2 and J is TRBJ2-3; D is perhaps TRBD2 (5 bases). The CDR3 sequence is 15 residues long. The V gene lost 3 bases and the J gene lost 10 bases, with 20 bases spanning the gap. CDR1 is SGHTA, CDR2 FQGNSA, per germline. The CDR3 loop reads CASSFTAVRKFAQYF. The CDR3 bases are TGTGCCAGCAGCTTCACAGCGGTCCGGAAGTTTGCGCAGTATTTT. The full variable domain, its missing parts supplied by reference TRBV7-2 and TRBJ2-3, is GAGVSQSPSNKVTEKGKDVELRCDPISGHTALYWYRQSLGQGLEFLIYFQGNSAPDKSGLPSDRFSAERTGGSVSTLTIQRTQQEDSAVYLCASSFTAVRKFAQYFGPGTRLTVL.

This clone was observed a handful of times. The rearrangement links TRBV19 to TRBJ2-1, with D perhaps matching TRBD1 or TRBD2 (5 bases each). The CDR3 is made up of 13 amino acids. Germline CDR1 LNHDA, CDR2 SQIVND (reference sequence). The V gene lost 8 bases and the J gene lost 2 bases, with 10 bases spanning the gap. The DNA for the CDR3 is TGTGCCAGTTGGGGGTCTACCTACAATGAGCAGTTCTTC. Translated: CASWGSTYNEQFF.

The V gene is TRBV25-1, the J gene TRBJ2-5, with 10 bases matching TRBD2. The V gene end was trimmed by 9 bases and the J gene end by 3 bases; junction bases not matched to a gene: 4. CDR3 length equals 13 residues. Germline lookup yields CDR1 MGHDK and CDR2 SYGVNS. DNA of the CDR3: TGTGCCAGTAGAACTAGCGGGAAAGAGACCCAGTACTTC. Translating it yields CASRTSGKETQYF.

The V call is TRBV6-2 or TRBV6-3, the J call TRBJ1-2; the D is unclear. The CDR3 is 15 amino acids. Per germline, CDR1 MNHEY and CDR2 SVGEGT. Deletions cut 4 bases from V and 0 bases from J, with 12 bases between. CDR3 coding DNA: TGTGCCAGCAGTTCCACACCAGGAGCTAACTATGGCTACACCTTC. Residues: CASSSTPGANYGYTF.

This clone has only one observation. The rearrangement links TRBV5-6 to TRBJ1-6; D is uncertain. Trimming took 2 bases from V and 9 from J, leaving 9 bases between them. This CDR3 has 13 residues. CDR1 is SGHDT and CDR2 is YYEEEE in the germline V gene. The CDR3 sequence: CASSFGNSSPLHF. CDR3 in DNA: TGTGCCAGCAGCTTTGGGAATAGTTCACCCCTCCACTTT.

This chain joins TRBV7-9 and TRBJ1-2; D remains ambiguous. The V end was cut by 1 base, the J end by 1 base, with 4 bases between. The CDR3 has 13 amino acids. Germline V gene sequence: CDR1 SEHNR, CDR2 FQNEAQ (reference sequence). This CDR3 is CASSLDSNYGYTF. CDR3 coding DNA: TGTGCCAGCAGCTTAGACAGTAACTATGGCTACACCTTC.

The chain couples TRBV6-5 to TRBJ1-6; possibly TRBD1 for D (6 bases). With 4 bases removed from V and 8 bases from J, the gap between germline ends came to 15 bases. Looked up from germline, CDR1 is MNHEY and CDR2 is SVGAGI. The CDR3 runs 15 residues. The CDR3 loop reads CASSSPGEVDSPLHF. CDR3 sequence (DNA): TGTGCCAGCAGTTCACCAGGGGAAGTGGATTCACCCCTCCACTTT.

The V gene is TRBV11-1, the J gene TRBJ2-4; 11 nucleotides match TRBD2. The CDR3 is made up of 14 amino acids. CDR1 and CDR2 from the germline V gene are SGHAT and FQDESV (reference sequence). The V segment lost 5 bases and the J segment 13 bases; nucleotides outside the gene matches: 10. The DNA for the CDR3 is TGTGCCAGCAGCCAGACAGGGGGACTAGCGGAGCAGTACTTC. Translation gives CASSQTGGLAEQYF.

The chain joins TRBV19 to TRBJ1-4; 7 bases are a match to TRBD1. CDR3 length equals 14 residues. V trimming: 3 bases; J trimming: 8 bases; junction bases outside the gene matches: 6. Germline V lookup: CDR1 LNHDA, CDR2 SQIVND (reference sequence). The CDR3 sequence: CASSIGTAWEKLFF. The CDR3 DNA is TGTGCCAGTAGTATCGGGACAGCCTGGGAAAAACTGTTTTTT.

Written as DNA, the CDR3 is TGCGCCAGCAGCCGGACACTCCGGGAGACCCAGTACTTC. Amino acids: CASSRTLRETQYF. This chain connects TRBV5-1 to TRBJ2-5; tentative D call: TRBD1 (5 bases). This CDR3 is built from 13 residues. Trimming removed 4 bases from V and 5 bases from J, with 12 bases in between. CDR1 is SGHRS, CDR2 YFSETQ, per germline.

This chain links TRBV28 with TRBJ1-2; D unresolved. Looked up from germline, CDR1 is MDHEN and CDR2 is SYDVKM. This CDR3 is built from 14 residues. V was cut by 3 bases and J by 8 bases, with 16 bases left in between. CDR3 amino acids: CASSFLLFAVGYTF. As DNA, the CDR3 is TGTGCCAGCAGTTTCCTTCTATTTGCGGTAGGCTACACCTTC.

This chain connects TRBV6-5 to TRBJ1-1; D not resolved. V lost 8 bases and J lost 0, with 4 bases in between. The germline gives CDR1 MNHEY, CDR2 SVGAGI. This CDR3 has 11 amino acids. The CDR3, as DNA: TGTGCCAGCTTGATGAACACTGAAGCTTTCTTT. Its translation: CASLMNTEAFF.

The chain employs TRBV21-1 and TRBJ2-6; whether TRBD1, the table's D call, matches the DNA was not checked. TRBV21-1 is classified as a pseudogene. This CDR3 contains 20 residues. The CDR3 DNA sequence: TGTGCCAGCAGCCTGTCCCGGGACAGAAGCGCCGGCTCTGGGGCCAACGTCCTGACTTTC. This encodes CASSLSRDRSAGSGANVLTF.

The V and J genes are TRBV21-1 and TRBJ1-1. TRBV21-1 is flagged as a pseudogene. The CDR3 loop spans 13 amino acids. The CDR3 spells CASSKGWGAEAFF. The CDR3 DNA follows: TGTGCCAGCAGCAAAGGATGGGGAGCTGAAGCTTTCTTT.

This chain connects TRBV4-1 to TRBJ1-2; D gene ambiguous. V shed 3 bases and J shed 7 bases, with 15 bases lying between them. The CDR3 length is 14 residues. Germline V gives CDR1 MGHRA, CDR2 YSYEKL. CDR3 DNA: TGCGCCAGCAGCCACCCCTCCCGGGGTCTTGGCTACACCTTC. It yields the protein CASSHPSRGLGYTF.

This clone has a single count. The rearrangement uses TRBV28 and TRBJ2-5; 10 bases agree with TRBD1. Looked up from germline, CDR1 is MDHEN and CDR2 is SYDVKM. V lost 11 bases, J lost 3 bases, and 6 bases stayed unmatched. The CDR3 spans 13 residues. The CDR3 loop reads CAATGGYKETQYF. The CDR3 coding sequence is TGTGCCGCGACAGGGGGCTATAAAGAGACCCAGTACTTC.

This clone was found once. The genes are TRBV3-1 (or the pseudogene TRBV3-2) and TRBJ1-1; D is ambiguous. The CDR3 runs to 15 residues. Per germline, CDR1 LGHDT and CDR2 YNNKEL (reference sequence). V lost 4 bases to trimming and J lost 1 base, with 13 bases between them. The DNA of the CDR3 is TGTGCCAGCAGCCGCCTAACCCCCGAGAACACTGAAGCTTTCTTT. The encoded protein is CASSRLTPENTEAFF.

The chain combines TRBV29-1 with TRBJ2-7; D is perhaps TRBD2 (6 bases). The CDR3 totals 12 residues. V shed 5 bases and J shed 2 bases, with 10 bases lying between them. CDR1 is SQVTM and CDR2 is ANQGSEA in the germline V gene. The CDR3 bases are TGCAGCGTTAAGGAGGGGACCTACGAGCAGTACTTC. Protein product: CSVKEGTYEQYF.

The chain employs TRBV7-9 and TRBJ1-4; possible D gene TRBD1, 6 bases. The V gene's germline CDR1 is SEHNR and CDR2 FQNEAQ (reference sequence). The length of the CDR3 is 13 residues. Trimming took 5 bases from V and 8 from J, leaving 12 bases between them. CDR3 region: CASSLLGGEKLFF. Written as DNA, the CDR3 is TGTGCCAGCAGCCTACTAGGGGGGGAAAAACTGTTTTTT.

The chain links TRBV6-2 or TRBV6-3 to TRBJ1-2; TRBD1 might be the D (5 bases). CDR1 is MNHEY and CDR2 is SVGEGT in the germline V gene. V lost 1 base and J 3 bases, leaving 9 bases between the germline ends. The CDR3 extends over 14 amino acids. The CDR3 sequence is CASSYFGTDYGYTF. The CDR3 nucleotides read TGTGCCAGCAGTTACTTCGGGACGGACTATGGCTACACCTTC.

This clone was recorded many times. V usage is TRBV7-2 and J usage is TRBJ2-1; D not certain. This CDR3 spans 17 amino acids. Germline V gives CDR1 SGHTA, CDR2 FQGNSA. Trimming shortened V by 5 bases and J by 6 bases, and 23 bases separated the two germline ends. CDR3 sequence (DNA): TGTGCCAGCAGCCAAGAAAGTTGGAATTTAGTCCTCAATGAGCAGTTCTTC. Protein product: CASSQESWNLVLNEQFF.

V gene TRBV27 combines with J gene TRBJ1-2; possible D gene TRBD1, 6 bases. V dropped 6 bases and J dropped 4 bases, with 18 bases sitting between them. CDR1 MNHEY and CDR2 SMNVEV come from the germline V gene (reference sequence). The CDR3 totals 15 residues. The CDR3 reads CASRLERDKLYGYTF. The CDR3, as DNA: TGTGCCAGCAGACTCGAACGGGACAAACTCTATGGCTACACCTTC.

The rearrangement uses TRBV30 and TRBJ2-4, with no clear D. V lost 2 bases, J lost 2 bases, and 10 bases lay in between. Germline loops: CDR1 GTSNPN, CDR2 SVGIG (reference sequence). There are 14 residues in the CDR3. For the CDR3, the DNA is TGTGCCTGGAGTCCCCAGATGACCAAAAACATTCAGTACTTC. It is translated as CAWSPQMTKNIQYF.

The rearrangement uses TRBV29-1 and TRBJ1-2; D possibly corresponds to TRBD1 (5 bases). Trimming cost V 0 bases and J 0 bases, with 11 bases left between them. The germline gives CDR1 SQVTM, CDR2 ANQGSEA. This CDR3 contains 15 residues. CDR3 residues: CSVEELLGANYGYTF. The CDR3 bases are TGCAGCGTTGAAGAATTGCTGGGGGCTAACTATGGCTACACCTTC.

The chain employs TRBV2 and TRBJ2-2; weak D call: TRBD1 (5 bases). The CDR3 contains 13 residues. Germline CDR1 SNHLY, CDR2 FYNNEI. V gave up 7 bases and J gave up 6 bases, with 12 bases separating them. This chain's CDR3 is CASTKGRAGELFF. CDR3 coding DNA: TGTGCCAGCACTAAGGGGCGCGCCGGGGAGCTGTTTTTT.

This chain links TRBV4-3 with TRBJ1-6; no clear D. Trimming cost V 2 bases and J 7 bases, with 12 bases left between them. CDR1 is LGHNA and CDR2 is YSLEER in the germline V gene. The CDR3 has 15 residues. The CDR3 DNA is TGCGCCAGCAGCCAACTCGAGCTCCTCAATTCACCCCTCCACTTT. This sequence encodes CASSQLELLNSPLHF.